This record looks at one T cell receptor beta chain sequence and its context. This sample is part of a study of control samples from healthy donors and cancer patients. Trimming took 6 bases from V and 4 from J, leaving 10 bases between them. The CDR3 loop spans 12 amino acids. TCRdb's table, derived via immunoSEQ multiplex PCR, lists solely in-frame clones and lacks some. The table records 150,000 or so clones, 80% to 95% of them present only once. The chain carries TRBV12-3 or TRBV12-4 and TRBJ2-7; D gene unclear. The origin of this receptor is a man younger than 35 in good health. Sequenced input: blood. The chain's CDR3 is CASSNLGYEQYF. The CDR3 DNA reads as TGTGCCAGCAGCAACCTGGGATACGAGCAGTACTTC.